Described below is a single TCR beta chain sequence and its context. The record originates from a study of T cell responses to AZD1222 COVID-19 vaccine. Profiled with immunoSEQ multiplex PCR; TCRdb holds only in-frame clones, not every one. Of 150,000 to 200,000 clones listed, over 90% are singletons. This receptor was obtained from an adult who received the AZD1222 COVID-19 vaccine. Sample: peripheral blood, taken 28 days after the second AZD1222 dose.

The chain's CDR3 is CASMTGAGVEAFF. In DNA, the CDR3 is TGTGCCAGCATGACAGGGGCGGGGGTTGAAGCTTTCTTT. V is TRBV2 and J is TRBJ1-1, with 8 bases that match TRBD1. The CDR3 sequence is 13 residues long. The V and J ends lost 7 bases and 7 bases, in that order; junction bases with no gene match: 8. The germline V gene has CDR1 SNHLY and CDR2 FYNNEI.